These T cell receptor beta chains were read from a single sample in a study of blood T cell repertoires in COVID-19. Clones were sequenced by immunoSEQ multiplex PCR, and TCRdb holds only the in-frame ones, with some missing. The table lists roughly 260,000 clones, around 82% of them singletons. The material sequenced was peripheral blood. The receptor source for this set is a woman between 70 and 85 years old with acute or convalescent COVID-19. Each CDR3 is given with its conserved first and last residue. The D gene is left open where the match is weak. Not all rows give a size; the values are once, few, many and, for expanded clones, a class.

J gene	V gene	D gene	clone size	CDR3 protein	CDR3 DNA
TRBJ2-2	TRBV4-3	TRBD1	NA	CASSRQGATGELFF	TGCGCCAGCAGTAGACAGGGCGCCACCGGGGAGCTGTTTTTT
TRBJ1-5	TRBV28	TRBD1	NA	CASRGGQGHYLSNQPQHF	TGTGCCAGCAGGGGGGGACAGGGCCATTATTTGAGCAATCAGCCCCAGCATTTT
TRBJ1-6	TRBV4-2	NA	few	CASSQDNRNNSPLHF	TGTGCCAGCAGCCAAGATAACAGAAATAATTCACCCCTCCACTTT
TRBJ1-5	TRBV5-1	TRBD1	NA	CASSGTGGLGQPQHF	TGCGCCAGCAGCGGAACAGGGGGGCTTGGTCAGCCCCAGCATTTT
TRBJ1-2	TRBV7-9	TRBD1	NA	CASSSLFGQAINYGYTF	TGTGCCAGCAGCTCGCTTTTCGGACAGGCTATTAACTATGGCTACACCTTC
TRBJ1-4	TRBV4-3	NA	NA	CASSQGWGANEKLFF	TGCGCCAGCAGCCAAGGGTGGGGGGCTAATGAAAAACTGTTTTTT
TRBJ1-2	TRBV6-5	TRBD1	NA	CASSWDRVYGYTF	TGTGCCAGCAGCTGGGACAGAGTCTATGGCTACACCTTC
TRBJ1-2	TRBV28	TRBD1	NA	CASRQGGDYGYTF	TGTGCCAGCAGACAGGGGGGAGACTATGGCTACACCTTC
TRBJ2-2	TRBV11-2	NA	NA	CASGRPPTNTGELFF	TGTGCCAGCGGGAGGCCACCCACGAACACCGGGGAGCTGTTTTTT
TRBJ2-1	TRBV4-3	TRBD2	NA	CASSQDGLAGSYNEQFF	TGCGCCAGCAGCCAAGATGGGCTAGCGGGTTCCTACAATGAGCAGTTCTTC
TRBJ1-2	TRBV10-3	TRBD1	NA	CAISELGRGRQNYGYTF	TGTGCCATCAGTGAGTTGGGTAGGGGGCGGCAGAACTATGGCTACACCTTC
TRBJ2-6	TRBV3-1/TRBV3-2	NA	few	CASSQDLWRPLQGANVLTF	TGTGCCAGCAGCCAAGATTTGTGGAGGCCACTTCAAGGGGCCAACGTCCTGACTTTC
TRBJ1-1	TRBV4-1	NA	NA	CASSHQGGNTEAFF	TGCGCCAGCAGCCATCAGGGTGGGAACACTGAAGCTTTCTTT
TRBJ2-5	TRBV5-1	NA	NA	CASSSGTPDLETQYF	TGCGCCAGCAGCTCCGGGACTCCAGATCTAGAGACCCAGTACTTC
TRBJ1-2	TRBV7-2	TRBD1	NA	CASSLGQGANYGYTF	TGTGCCAGCAGCCTTGGACAGGGGGCTAACTATGGCTACACCTTC
TRBJ2-5	TRBV20-1	TRBD1	NA	CSASSDREQEAQYF	TGCAGTGCTAGTAGCGACAGGGAACAGGAGGCCCAGTACTTC
TRBJ2-1	TRBV3-1/TRBV3-2	TRBD1	once	CASSRVQGATTEQFF	TGTGCCAGCAGCCGAGTACAGGGGGCCACGACTGAGCAGTTCTTC
TRBJ1-5	TRBV7-2	NA	few	CASSLARGSNQPQHF	TGTGCCAGCAGCTTAGCGCGAGGGAGCAATCAGCCCCAGCATTTT
TRBJ2-1	TRBV10-3	NA	NA	CAISESDREQFF	TGTGCCATCAGTGAGTCCGACAGGGAGCAGTTCTTC
TRBJ2-4	TRBV3-1/TRBV3-2	NA	NA	CASSDLSGVGIAKNIQYF	TGTGCCAGCAGCGACCTGTCTGGAGTTGGTATAGCCAAAAACATTCAGTACTTC
TRBJ1-6	TRBV28	NA	few	CASSPGQNNSPLHF	TGTGCCAGCAGTCCAGGACAGAATAATTCACCCCTCCACTTT
TRBJ2-2	TRBV6-2/TRBV6-3	TRBD1	NA	CASSDTGTGAVGELFF	TGTGCCAGCAGTGATACCGGGACAGGGGCGGTCGGGGAGCTGTTTTTT
TRBJ2-7	TRBV2	TRBD2	NA	CASTSGGSTEQYF	TGTGCCAGCACCAGCGGGGGATCCACCGAGCAGTACTTC